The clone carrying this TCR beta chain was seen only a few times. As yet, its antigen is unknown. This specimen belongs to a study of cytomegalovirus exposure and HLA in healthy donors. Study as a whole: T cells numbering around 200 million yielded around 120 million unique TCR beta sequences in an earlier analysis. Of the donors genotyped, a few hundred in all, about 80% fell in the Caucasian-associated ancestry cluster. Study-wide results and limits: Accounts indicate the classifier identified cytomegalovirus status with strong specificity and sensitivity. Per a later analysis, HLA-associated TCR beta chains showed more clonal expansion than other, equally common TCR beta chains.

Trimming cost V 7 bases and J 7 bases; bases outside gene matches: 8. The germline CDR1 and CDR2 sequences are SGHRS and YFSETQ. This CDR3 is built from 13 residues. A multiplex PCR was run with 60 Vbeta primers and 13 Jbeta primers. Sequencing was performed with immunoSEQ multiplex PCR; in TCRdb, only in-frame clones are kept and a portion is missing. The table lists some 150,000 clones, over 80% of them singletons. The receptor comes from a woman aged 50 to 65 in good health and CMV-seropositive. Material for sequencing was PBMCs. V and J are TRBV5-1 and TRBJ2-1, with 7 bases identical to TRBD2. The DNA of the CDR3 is TGCGCCAGCGGACTAGGAGCTGGAAATGAGCAGTTCTTC. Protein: CASGLGAGNEQFF.